A single sample gave rise to the 19 T cell receptor beta chains below, sequenced in a study of blood T cell repertoires in COVID-19. Assay: immunoSEQ multiplex PCR; the TCRdb copy retains only in-frame clones and omits some. The sample includes tens of thousands of clones, 60% to 85% seen only once; the top ten take approximately 20%. Sequencing input: peripheral blood. The receptors were sampled from a human donor in a cohort sampled during active COVID-19.

The chain links TRBV15 to TRBJ2-1, with a weak D call TRBD2 (5 bases). The V gene lost 0 bases and the J gene lost 5 bases, with 11 bases spanning the gap. Germline-derived CDR1 and CDR2 are LNHNV and YYDKDF (reference sequence). This CDR3 spans 15 amino acids. The CDR3 DNA reads TGTGCCACCAGCAGAGATATATCACTAGACAATGAGCAGTTCTTC. This translates into CATSRDISLDNEQFF. Full variable domain (outside the CDR3, taken from reference TRBV15 and TRBJ2-1): DAMVIQNPRYQVTQFGKPVTLSCSQTLNHNVMYWYQQKSSQAPKLLFHYYDKDFNNEADTPDNFQSRRPNTSFCFLDIRSPGLGDTAMYLCATSRDISLDNEQFFGPGTRLTVL.

V is TRBV6-6 and J is TRBJ1-1; TRBD1 matches at 8 bases. Unmatched junction bases numbered 7, after V lost 2 bases and J lost 2 bases. CDR1 MNHNY and CDR2 SVGAGI come from the germline V gene (reference sequence). CDR3 length equals 16 residues. The CDR3 is CASSYGDRGINTEAFF. CDR3 in DNA: TGTGCCAGCAGTTACGGAGACAGGGGTATTAACACTGAAGCTTTCTTT.

V and J are TRBV30 and TRBJ2-1, with D perhaps TRBD1 (6 bases). The V end was cut by 3 bases, the J end by 4 bases, with 19 bases between. This CDR3 is built from 16 residues. The germline gives CDR1 GTSNPN, CDR2 SVGIG (reference sequence). The DNA for the CDR3 is TGTGCCTGGAGCGCTACAGGGTTGGGGGTTTACAATGAGCAGTTCTTC. Its protein product is CAWSATGLGVYNEQFF.

V gene TRBV28 combines with J gene TRBJ2-1; 10 bases are a match to TRBD2. V trimming: 5 bases; J trimming: 3 bases; junction bases outside the gene matches: 4. The CDR3 extends over 15 amino acids. The V gene's germline CDR1 is MDHEN and CDR2 SYDVKM. The CDR3 sequence is CASSPTSGVYNEQFF. Here the CDR3 DNA reads TGTGCCAGCAGTCCTACTAGCGGGGTCTACAATGAGCAGTTCTTC.

V usage is TRBV5-4 and J usage is TRBJ2-7; TRBD1 aligns across 8 bases. Trimming took 4 bases from V and 3 from J; bases not matched to a gene: 6. Looked up from germline, CDR1 is SGHNT and CDR2 is YYREEE (reference sequence). This CDR3 is built from 14 residues. The CDR3 DNA reads TGTGCCAGCAGCGGGGGACAGGATCACTACGAGCAGTACTTC. Encoded protein: CASSGGQDHYEQYF.

The V and J genes are TRBV7-6 and TRBJ2-1, with a weak D call TRBD2 (5 bases). The CDR3 runs 14 residues. V gave up 2 bases and J gave up 7 bases, with 12 bases separating them. Germline V gene lookup returns CDR1 SGHVS and CDR2 FNYEAQ. The DNA for the CDR3 is TGTGCCAGCAGCTTACGGGGATCTAATAATGAGCAGTTCTTC. Its translation: CASSLRGSNNEQFF.

This clone was counted a few times. The genes are TRBV4-1 and TRBJ2-7, with D possibly being TRBD1 (6 bases). Germline V gene data show CDR1 as MGHRA and CDR2 as YSYEKL. The germline V and J ends were trimmed by 0 bases and 2 bases, with 14 bases remaining between them. CDR3 length: 16 amino acids. The CDR3 is CASSQDPQGPTYEQYF. CDR3 in DNA: TGCGCCAGCAGCCAAGACCCACAGGGACCGACCTACGAGCAGTACTTC.

The chain links TRBV7-2 to TRBJ1-6; TRBD1 aligns across 7 bases. Losses at the gene ends were 4 bases for V and 13 bases for J; bases not matched to a gene: 4. Germline V gene sequence: CDR1 SGHTA, CDR2 FQGNSA. CDR3 length: 12 residues. The CDR3 sequence is CASSSTGRPLHF. CDR3 bases: TGTGCCAGCAGCTCGACAGGGCGTCCCCTCCACTTT.

V is TRBV11-2 and J is TRBJ2-2; D is unclear. Trimming removed 4 bases at V and 6 bases at J, with 15 bases between. In germline, CDR1 is SGHAT, CDR2 FQNNGV. The CDR3 has 15 amino acids. CDR3 DNA sequence: TGTGCCAGCAGCTCACCCGGTAGTGTCGCCGGGGAGCTGTTTTTT. Amino acid sequence: CASSSPGSVAGELFF.

The V gene is TRBV27, the J gene TRBJ2-5; D not certain. CDR1 and CDR2 from the germline V gene are MNHEY and SMNVEV (reference sequence). The CDR3 runs 13 residues. The V end was cut by 5 bases, the J end by 2 bases, with 9 bases between. The CDR3 here is CASSRTRQETQYF. The CDR3 DNA is TGTGCCAGCAGTCGAACGAGACAAGAGACCCAGTACTTC.

The rearrangement links TRBV30 to TRBJ2-5, with D possibly being TRBD2 (5 bases). Germline values: CDR1 GTSNPN, CDR2 SVGIG (reference sequence). This CDR3 contains 13 residues. The V end lost 4 bases, the J end lost 2 bases, and 11 bases lay between the germline ends. CDR3 residues: CAWTAGRQETQYF. CDR3 coding DNA: TGTGCCTGGACTGCGGGCCGACAAGAGACCCAGTACTTC.

This chain connects TRBV6-6 to TRBJ2-7; TRBD2 matches 8 bases. This CDR3 is 16 amino acids long. J was trimmed by 2 bases and V by 5 bases; bases with no gene match: 11. The germline gives CDR1 MNHNY, CDR2 SVGAGI (reference sequence). The CDR3 protein is CASSPVTGGGTYEQYF. The DNA of the CDR3 is TGTGCCAGCAGTCCTGTTACGGGCGGGGGGACCTACGAGCAGTACTTC.

In DNA, the CDR3 is TGTGCCTGGAGTGGATTAACGGGGGGCGCGCAGACCCAGTACTTC. Protein product: CAWSGLTGGAQTQYF. The V gene is TRBV30, the J gene TRBJ2-5; D is perhaps TRBD2 (7 bases). This CDR3 region has 15 residues. Germline V CDR1 and CDR2: GTSNPN, SVGIG (reference sequence). V was trimmed by 1 base and J by 6 bases, leaving 18 bases between them.

The chain has TRBV6-5 and TRBJ2-3, with 8 positions matching TRBD1. The length of the CDR3 is 13 residues. The junction had 4 bases not matched to a gene; V was cut back by 6 bases and J by 5 bases. In germline, CDR1 is MNHEY, CDR2 SVGAGI. The CDR3 nucleotides are TGTGCCAGCAGCCGGACAGGGCAAGATACGCAGTATTTT. It translates to CASSRTGQDTQYF.

This chain connects TRBV19 to TRBJ2-1, with TRBD2 matching over 14 bases. J was trimmed by 8 bases and V by 7 bases; bases with no gene match: 4. This CDR3 has 14 amino acids. Germline V lookup: CDR1 LNHDA, CDR2 SQIVND (reference sequence). CDR3 loop: CASKPTSGGDEQFF. CDR3 sequence (DNA): TGTGCCAGTAAACCGACTAGCGGGGGGGATGAGCAGTTCTTC.

This clone was picked up one time. The chain joins TRBV3-1 (or the pseudogene TRBV3-2) to TRBJ1-1; D call uncertain. In germline, CDR1 is LGHDT, CDR2 YNNKEL (reference sequence). V lost 4 bases to trimming and J lost 4 bases, with 13 bases between them. CDR3 length: 14 residues. CDR3 nucleotides: TGTGCCAGCAGCCGTGACCCGGGTATCACTGAAGCTTTCTTT. This translates into CASSRDPGITEAFF.

The chain uses TRBV28 and TRBJ1-1; D possibly corresponds to TRBD1 (6 bases). V dropped 6 bases and J dropped 9 bases, with 11 bases sitting between them. The germline V gene has CDR1 MDHEN and CDR2 SYDVKM. The CDR3 spans 11 residues. The CDR3 DNA follows: TGTGCCAGCAGCCCGAGGGGGAAAGCTTTCTTT. It translates to CASSPRGKAFF.

The chain uses TRBV28 and TRBJ2-2; perhaps TRBD1 as D (6 bases). The CDR3 runs to 12 residues. From germline, CDR1 is MDHEN and CDR2 SYDVKM. Between the trimmed V and J ends, which lost 11 bases and 4 bases, there was a span of 11 bases. Here the CDR3 reads CAATQGTGELFF. Written as DNA, the CDR3 is TGTGCCGCCACACAGGGCACCGGGGAGCTGTTTTTT.

This chain joins TRBV3-1 (or the pseudogene TRBV3-2) and TRBJ1-2; 8 bases match TRBD1. The V gene end was trimmed by 2 bases and the J gene end by 3 bases; junction bases not matched to a gene: 2. The CDR3 consists of 14 residues. Germline-derived CDR1 and CDR2 are LGHDT and YNNKEL (reference sequence). The CDR3 here is CASSQSTGDYGYTF. CDR3 DNA sequence: TGTGCCAGCAGCCAATCGACAGGGGACTATGGCTACACCTTC.